A selection of T cell receptor beta chains follows, all from one sample in a study of Graves' ophthalmopathy and Graves' hyperthyroidism. MiXCR was run by TCRdb on the multiplex PCR reads, yielding one entry per CDR3 protein. The sample includes about 620,000 distinct CDR3 sequences, 22% seen only once; the top ten take approximately 7%. Specimen: peripheral blood. The origin of the receptors is a woman younger than 30 with stable Graves' hyperthyroidism. Some clones in this sample may be carry-over from other donors' samples. The CDR3 runs from the conserved cysteine through the conserved F or W. Each record gives: J gene, V gene, clone size, CDR3 protein. Some rows have no size entry. The others give once, few or many, or a class for an expanded clone.

>TRBJ1-2|TRBV10-3|many
CAIIDSLGGYTF
>TRBJ2-5|TRBV10-3|many
CAISESTGEETQYF
>TRBJ2-7|TRBV6-1|-
CASRTPGQGYYEQYF
>TRBJ2-7|TRBV20-1|many
CSASGSGTGVSYEQYF
>TRBJ2-7|TRBV20-1|many
CSARAPMYRLAGPYEQYF
>TRBJ2-6|TRBV13|-
CASSLWGGGNEAGANVLTF
>TRBJ2-7|TRBV20-1|-
CSARDRADYEQYF
>TRBJ2-5|TRBV6-1|many
CASNLDSREETQYF
>TRBJ2-2|TRBV27|many
CASRGSRDTGELFF
>TRBJ2-7|TRBV9|many
CASSVEGEGYEQYF
>TRBJ2-4|TRBV6-1|many
CASSELSGIKYF
>TRBJ2-7|TRBV3-1|-
CASSLQAPGTGGQSSYEQYF
>TRBJ2-2|TRBV5-1|many
CASSPSYGELFF
>TRBJ1-3|TRBV12-3/TRBV12-4|many
CASSQTRQASGNTIYF
>TRBJ2-5|TRBV18|few
CASSLGQRPNF
>TRBJ1-1|TRBV15|-
CATSPETVNTEAFF
>TRBJ2-7|TRBV28|many
CASSRYRDREQYF
>TRBJ1-3|TRBV4-1|-
CASSGRGQSSGNTIYF
>TRBJ2-2|TRBV6-1|many
CASSGTTNTGELFF
>TRBJ2-7|TRBV6-5|-
CASSYDPDTSYEQYF
>TRBJ1-2|TRBV12-3/TRBV12-4|many
CASSRSRGREVYGYTF
>TRBJ2-2|TRBV9|many
CASSAQQDTGELFF
>TRBJ1-1|TRBV19|-
CASSRGLEAEAFF
>TRBJ1-1|TRBV6-4|many
CASTTRWAGGLNTEAFF
>TRBJ2-5|TRBV7-2|many
CASNVSGRWETQYF
>TRBJ2-7|TRBV30|many
CAWTAVSGSSYEQYF
>TRBJ1-6|TRBV18|once
CASSPGGWNSPLHF
>TRBJ1-1|TRBV12-3/TRBV12-4|few
CASSIQPLNTEAFF
>TRBJ2-7|TRBV6-5|-
CASSYNRAGGPYEQYF
>TRBJ2-7|TRBV20-1|many
CSARDGAGYEQYF
>TRBJ2-7|TRBV9|-
CASSAYLTAAGNDQYF
>TRBJ1-5|TRBV15|many
CATSRDLTGSNQPQHF
>TRBJ1-2|TRBV15|many
CATSNSRVANYGYTF
>TRBJ1-5|TRBV6-1|many
CASRRGDYNQPQHF
>TRBJ1-1|TRBV3-1|few
CASRPPGSRGMNTEAFF
>TRBJ1-5|TRBV15|many
CATSRALTAVQPQHF
>TRBJ2-6|TRBV12-3/TRBV12-4|many
CASGPPGQGDSGANVLTF
>TRBJ2-5|TRBV12-3/TRBV12-4|many
CASSPTGGSRETQYF
>TRBJ1-1|TRBV6-5|many
CASTGRQNTEAFF
>TRBJ1-2|TRBV20-1|-
CSAPDTSNYGYTF
>TRBJ1-2|TRBV18|-
CASSPGTGPANYGYTF
>TRBJ2-7|TRBV10-3|many
CAISESLGTHEQYF
>TRBJ2-5|TRBV3-1|many
CASSQGVDRGGDF